Listed below are T cell receptor beta chains from one sample, sequenced in a study of T cells in Graves' hyperthyroidism and ophthalmopathy. TCRdb itself ran the multiplex PCR reads through MiXCR, one entry per CDR3 protein. The table has around 610,000 distinct CDR3 sequences, about 15% seen once. The sequencing input was blood. These receptors were collected from a woman aged 40 to 50 with Graves' ophthalmopathy. CDR3s include the opening cysteine and the closing phenylalanine or tryptophan. The order of the fields is J gene, clone size, V gene, D gene, CDR3 protein, CDR3 DNA. D genes are given only for firm matches. Clone size appears in some rows only: once, few, many, or a class for an expanded clone.

J gene: TRBJ2-7
clone size: many
V gene: TRBV9
D gene: TRBD1
CDR3 protein: CASSAGGATPYEQYF
CDR3 DNA: TGTGCCAGCAGCGCAGGGGGTGCCACTCCCTACGAGCAGTACTTC

J gene: TRBJ1-1
clone size: NA
V gene: TRBV20-1
D gene: NA
CDR3 protein: CSAPTLTANTEAFF
CDR3 DNA: TGCAGTGCTCCCACCCTGACAGCTAACACTGAAGCTTTCTTT

J gene: TRBJ1-2
clone size: many
V gene: TRBV2
D gene: NA
CDR3 protein: CASTSGSTNYGYTF
CDR3 DNA: TGTGCCAGCACCTCGGGATCGACCAACTATGGCTACACCTTC

J gene: TRBJ1-2
clone size: few
V gene: TRBV28
D gene: NA
CDR3 protein: CASSRQGDYTF
CDR3 DNA: TGTGCCAGCTCAAGGCAGGGAGACTACACCTTC

J gene: TRBJ1-2
clone size: many
V gene: TRBV28
D gene: TRBD1
CDR3 protein: CASSLGENPGQRLYGYTF
CDR3 DNA: TGTGCCAGCAGTTTGGGAGAGAACCCGGGACAGAGGCTCTATGGCTACACCTTC

J gene: TRBJ2-7
clone size: many
V gene: TRBV28
D gene: TRBD1
CDR3 protein: CATIGTGFYEQYF
CDR3 DNA: TGTGCCACAATAGGGACAGGGTTCTACGAGCAGTACTTC

J gene: TRBJ2-5
clone size: many
V gene: TRBV6-2/TRBV6-3
D gene: NA
CDR3 protein: CASSYSTAQETQYF
CDR3 DNA: TGTGCCAGCAGTTACTCGACAGCCCAAGAGACCCAGTACTTC

J gene: TRBJ2-3
clone size: many
V gene: TRBV11-2
D gene: NA
CDR3 protein: CASSLWGQSTDTQYF
CDR3 DNA: TGTGCCAGCAGCTTATGGGGGCAGAGCACAGATACGCAGTATTTT

J gene: TRBJ1-2
clone size: many
V gene: TRBV28
D gene: NA
CDR3 protein: CASSSQPGNGYTF
CDR3 DNA: TGTGCCAGCAGTTCCCAACCGGGCAATGGCTACACCTTC

J gene: TRBJ2-5
clone size: many
V gene: TRBV29-1
D gene: NA
CDR3 protein: CSVGLPEETQYF
CDR3 DNA: TGCAGCGTTGGGTTGCCGGAGGAGACCCAGTACTTC

J gene: TRBJ1-5
clone size: NA
V gene: TRBV19
D gene: NA
CDR3 protein: CASSIGPGSGNQPQHF
CDR3 DNA: TGTGCCAGTAGTATAGGTCCAGGGTCGGGCAATCAGCCCCAGCATTTT

J gene: TRBJ2-7
clone size: NA
V gene: TRBV9
D gene: NA
CDR3 protein: CASSVRDVPYEQYF
CDR3 DNA: TGTGCCAGCAGCGTTCGGGACGTGCCCTACGAGCAGTACTTC

J gene: TRBJ2-2
clone size: NA
V gene: TRBV11-1
D gene: TRBD1
CDR3 protein: CASSDRDRDVGAGELFF
CDR3 DNA: TGTGCCAGCAGCGACCGGGACAGGGACGTTGGCGCCGGGGAGCTGTTTTTT

J gene: TRBJ2-5
clone size: many
V gene: TRBV6-2/TRBV6-3
D gene: NA
CDR3 protein: CASRYRVVTETQYF
CDR3 DNA: TGTGCCAGCAGATACAGGGTAGTCACCGAGACCCAGTACTTC

J gene: TRBJ1-2
clone size: many
V gene: TRBV28
D gene: TRBD1
CDR3 protein: CASISGGHYGYTF
CDR3 DNA: TGTGCCAGCATTTCAGGGGGGCACTATGGCTACACCTTC

J gene: TRBJ2-7
clone size: many
V gene: TRBV6-2/TRBV6-3
D gene: NA
CDR3 protein: CAVSFGHEQYF
CDR3 DNA: TGTGCCGTCTCCTTCGGACACGAGCAGTACTTC

J gene: TRBJ2-7
clone size: many
V gene: TRBV20-1
D gene: NA
CDR3 protein: CSFSGYEQYF
CDR3 DNA: TGCAGTTTTAGCGGCTACGAGCAGTACTTC

J gene: TRBJ2-5
clone size: NA
V gene: TRBV12-3/TRBV12-4
D gene: TRBD1
CDR3 protein: CASSLEDRGQETQYF
CDR3 DNA: TGTGCCAGCAGTTTAGAGGACAGGGGGCAAGAGACCCAGTACTTC

J gene: TRBJ1-2
clone size: many
V gene: TRBV19
D gene: TRBD1
CDR3 protein: CASSPNRDRGFGYTF
CDR3 DNA: TGTGCCAGTAGCCCAAATAGGGACAGGGGCTTTGGCTACACCTTC

J gene: TRBJ1-5
clone size: many
V gene: TRBV6-1
D gene: NA
CDR3 protein: CASRTDSFGQPQHF
CDR3 DNA: TGTGCCAGCAGAACCGACAGTTTTGGTCAGCCCCAGCATTTT

J gene: TRBJ1-3
clone size: many
V gene: TRBV7-9
D gene: NA
CDR3 protein: CASSFPDSISGNTIYF
CDR3 DNA: TGTGCCAGCAGCTTCCCTGACAGCATCTCTGGAAACACCATATATTTT

J gene: TRBJ1-1
clone size: NA
V gene: TRBV6-1
D gene: TRBD1
CDR3 protein: CASRKTGGEAFF
CDR3 DNA: TGTGCCAGCAGAAAGACAGGGGGTGAAGCTTTCTTT

J gene: TRBJ2-7
clone size: many
V gene: TRBV6-2/TRBV6-3
D gene: NA
CDR3 protein: CASSYSAPGATYEQYF
CDR3 DNA: TGTGCCAGCAGTTACTCGGCGCCGGGCGCGACCTACGAGCAGTACTTC

J gene: TRBJ2-7
clone size: NA
V gene: TRBV6-1
D gene: TRBD1
CDR3 protein: CASKTGTGFYEQYF
CDR3 DNA: TGTGCCAGCAAGACCGGGACAGGGTTTTACGAGCAGTACTTC

J gene: TRBJ1-6
clone size: many
V gene: TRBV7-6
D gene: NA
CDR3 protein: CASSLEENSPLHF
CDR3 DNA: TGTGCCAGCAGCTTGGAGGAGAATTCACCCCTCCACTTT

J gene: TRBJ1-1
clone size: many
V gene: TRBV27
D gene: NA
CDR3 protein: CASHERGMNTEAFF
CDR3 DNA: TGTGCCAGCCACGAAAGGGGAATGAACACTGAAGCTTTCTTT

J gene: TRBJ2-5
clone size: many
V gene: TRBV12-5
D gene: TRBD1
CDR3 protein: CASGSKTGGGSKTQYF
CDR3 DNA: TGTGCTAGTGGTTCGAAAACAGGGGGTGGATCGAAGACCCAGTACTTC

J gene: TRBJ2-7
clone size: many
V gene: TRBV6-5
D gene: TRBD2
CDR3 protein: CASSSTSGYGYEQYF
CDR3 DNA: TGTGCCAGCAGTTCTACTAGCGGCTATGGCTACGAGCAGTACTTC

J gene: TRBJ2-3
clone size: many
V gene: TRBV14
D gene: TRBD2
CDR3 protein: CASSQDLAGTSTDTQYF
CDR3 DNA: TGTGCCAGCAGCCAAGATCTAGCGGGGACTAGCACAGATACGCAGTATTTT

J gene: TRBJ2-7
clone size: few
V gene: TRBV5-1
D gene: NA
CDR3 protein: CASSWSPYVGYEQYF
CDR3 DNA: TGCGCCAGCAGCTGGTCCCCCTACGTGGGTTACGAGCAGTACTTC

J gene: TRBJ1-2
clone size: many
V gene: TRBV6-1
D gene: TRBD1
CDR3 protein: CASIKNRGQNYGYTF
CDR3 DNA: TGTGCCAGCATAAAGAACAGGGGGCAGAACTATGGCTACACCTTC

J gene: TRBJ2-7
clone size: NA
V gene: TRBV6-1
D gene: NA
CDR3 protein: CASRRDLTSYEQYF
CDR3 DNA: TGTGCCAGCAGGAGGGACTTGACCTCCTACGAGCAGTACTTC

J gene: TRBJ1-1
clone size: many
V gene: TRBV20-1
D gene: NA
CDR3 protein: CSVSKDLNTEAFF
CDR3 DNA: TGCAGTGTTAGTAAAGATCTGAACACTGAAGCTTTCTTT

J gene: TRBJ1-4
clone size: NA
V gene: TRBV28
D gene: NA
CDR3 protein: CASSYIGSASEKLFF
CDR3 DNA: TGTGCCAGCAGTTATATAGGGAGCGCATCTGAAAAACTGTTTTTT

J gene: TRBJ2-5
clone size: many
V gene: TRBV27
D gene: NA
CDR3 protein: CASSPLAFLNQETQYF
CDR3 DNA: TGTGCCAGCAGTCCTCTAGCGTTTTTAAACCAAGAGACCCAGTACTTC

J gene: TRBJ1-2
clone size: many
V gene: TRBV6-1
D gene: NA
CDR3 protein: CASNPGKSYGYTF
CDR3 DNA: TGTGCCAGCAACCCTGGCAAATCCTATGGCTACACCTTC

J gene: TRBJ2-7
clone size: NA
V gene: TRBV15
D gene: NA
CDR3 protein: CATSRDQAAAGEQYF
CDR3 DNA: TGTGCCACCAGCAGAGATCAGGCGGCAGCGGGCGAGCAGTACTTC

J gene: TRBJ2-7
clone size: many
V gene: TRBV11-2
D gene: NA
CDR3 protein: CASSLGVGLAPYEQYF
CDR3 DNA: TGTGCCAGCAGCTTAGGGGTCGGGCTAGCCCCCTACGAGCAGTACTTC

J gene: TRBJ2-5
clone size: few
V gene: TRBV30
D gene: TRBD2
CDR3 protein: CAWSGTSGEQETQYF
CDR3 DNA: TGTGCCTGGAGTGGGACTAGCGGCGAGCAAGAGACCCAGTACTTC